The 5 T cell receptor beta chains given below trace back to one sample, sequenced in a study of T-cell memory formation after mild COVID-19. TCRdb processed the 5' RACE reads anew with MiXCR; each CDR3 protein has one entry. The sample includes around 320,000 distinct CDR3 sequences, less than 20% seen only once; the top ten take under 25%. The sequenced material came from PBMCs or a T cell subset sorted from them (not recorded which). All receptors come from a man aged 18-30 years who had mild COVID-19 (a few samples of this study predate the infection). Cell type and time point are not known.

The V call is TRBV30, the J call TRBJ2-1; no reliable D call. CDR1 and CDR2 from the germline V gene are GTSNPN and SVGIG (reference sequence). The CDR3 totals 14 residues. V was pared by 5 bases and J by 3 bases, with 14 bases between. CDR3 residues: CAWGRTGFYNEQFF. CDR3 in DNA: TGTGCCTGGGGGCGCACTGGGTTCTACAATGAGCAGTTCTTC.

Comments on this clonotype: A junction end diverges from the germline sequence, so it may reflect a read error. The chain uses TRBV4-2 and TRBJ2-3; 10 nucleotides agree with TRBD2. The germline CDR1 and CDR2 sequences are LGHNA and YNFKEQ. The CDR3 totals 16 residues. The CDR3 DNA is TGTGCCAGCAGCCAAGAGCCGGGACTAGCGACAGATACGAAGTATTTT. The encoded protein is CASSQEPGLATDTKYF.

The sample holds a few counts of this clonotype. The chain recombines TRBV7-9 with TRBJ2-2; no reliable D call. Germline CDR1 and CDR2: SEHNR and FQNEAQ (reference sequence). V was shortened by 8 bases and J by 6 bases, with 7 bases between the two germline ends. The CDR3 consists of 11 residues. In nucleotides, the CDR3 is TGTGCCAGCCTCCGGGCCGGGGAGCTGTTTTTT. Protein product: CASLRAGELFF.

The chain has TRBV6-6 and TRBJ1-1; D gene uncertain. Germline lookup yields CDR1 MNHNY and CDR2 SVGAGI (reference sequence). V lost 8 bases to trimming and J lost 1 base, with 11 bases between them. The CDR3 sequence is 13 residues long. The CDR3 DNA is TGTGCCAGCTCTGACTTCCAGAACACTGAAGCTTTCTTT. This sequence encodes CASSDFQNTEAFF.

The rearrangement uses TRBV5-1 and TRBJ2-2, with D unresolved. Germline loops: CDR1 SGHRS, CDR2 YFSETQ. Trimming stripped 0 bases from V and 6 bases from J, with 15 bases between. This CDR3 is built from 16 residues. Here the CDR3 DNA reads TGCGCCAGCAGCTTGGCACCCGCGGACGTCGCCGGGGAGCTGTTTTTT. Translation gives CASSLAPADVAGELFF.